The source of this T cell receptor beta chain is a study of PD-1 blockade in classical Hodgkin lymphoma. Study details: Nivolumab dosed at 3 mg/kg went to patients intravenously every 2 weeks.

Using immunoSEQ multiplex PCR, the repertoire was profiled, and TCRdb retains in-frame clones only, with some absent. The table lists about 22,000 clones, under 75% of them singletons. Time point noted: cycle 4 day 1 (C4D1), after less than 7 weeks of nivolumab. Each and every patient relapsed after autologous stem cell transplantation, and patients got differing brentuximab vedotin exposure. It was by magnetic negative selection that CD4+ T cells were purified from thawed PBMCs. On this clone itself: Antigen specificity is unknown.

Whole-study results and caveats: At C4D1, TCR diversity had climbed significantly for CD4+ cells, though not for CD8+ cells. Patients who initiated nivolumab within 1 year of ASCT were excluded. Possible causes of repertoire differences, disease activity or prior therapy, remain undefined.

The CDR3 totals 13 residues. Germline CDR1 and CDR2: ENHRY and SYGVKD. After removal of 5 bases from V and 3 bases from J, the junction contained 3 bases not matched to a gene. This sequence was found in a human donor with classical Hodgkin lymphoma. Source: CD4+ T cells from blood, taken before the fourth cycle of nivolumab. V gene TRBV10-3 combines with J gene TRBJ2-7; 8 bases agree with TRBD1. In DNA, the CDR3 is TGTGCCATCAGTCGGACAGGGTACTACGAGCAGTACTTC. Its translation: CAISRTGYYEQYF.